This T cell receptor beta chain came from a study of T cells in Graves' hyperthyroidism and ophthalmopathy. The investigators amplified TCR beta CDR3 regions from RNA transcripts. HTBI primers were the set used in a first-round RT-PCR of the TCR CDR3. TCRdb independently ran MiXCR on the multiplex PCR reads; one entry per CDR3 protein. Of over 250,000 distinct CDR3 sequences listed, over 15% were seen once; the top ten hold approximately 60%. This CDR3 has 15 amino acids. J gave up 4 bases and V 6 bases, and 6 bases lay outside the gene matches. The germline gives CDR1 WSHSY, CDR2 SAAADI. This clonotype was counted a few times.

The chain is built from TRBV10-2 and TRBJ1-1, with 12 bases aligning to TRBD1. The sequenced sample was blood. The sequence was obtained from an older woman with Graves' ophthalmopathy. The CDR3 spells CASRSGQGARTEAFF. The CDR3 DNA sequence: TGCGCCAGCAGATCGGGACAGGGGGCGCGCACTGAAGCTTTCTTT.